This TCR beta chain was found in a study of blood T cell repertoires in COVID-19. Trimming removed 6 bases at V and 2 bases at J, with 5 bases between. This CDR3 has 12 amino acids. CDR1 is WSHSY, CDR2 SAAADI, per germline. Sequenced by immunoSEQ multiplex PCR; TCRdb stores in-frame clones only, minus some. The table lists fewer than 250,000 clones, 84% of them singletons. V usage is TRBV10-2 and J usage is TRBJ1-5; unclear D gene. The sample taken for sequencing was PBMCs or T cells enriched from blood (not recorded which). The receptor was isolated from a woman in her thirties or forties who had recovered from COVID-19. CDR3 nucleotide sequence: TGCGCCAGCAGGGGAGGCAATCAGCCCCAGCATTTT. Its protein product is CASRGGNQPQHF.